The 5 T cell receptor beta chains in this list originate from one sample, sequenced in a study of PD-1 blockade in classical Hodgkin lymphoma. With no exception, relapse followed autologous stem cell transplantation in all patients, and brentuximab vedotin exposure varied. The repertoire was sequenced with immunoSEQ multiplex PCR; TCRdb's copy has only in-frame clones and lacks some. In the table there are about 50,000 clones, around 72% of which are singletons. The sample in question was peripheral blood mononuclear cells (PBMCs), obtained at baseline. The source of these receptors is a human donor with classical Hodgkin lymphoma.

The gene calls are TRBV25-1 and TRBJ1-2, with 10 nucleotides matching TRBD1. This CDR3 is 15 amino acids long. V lost 4 bases, J lost 4 bases, and 6 bases stayed unmatched. Germline V gene data show CDR1 as MGHDK and CDR2 as SYGVNS. The CDR3 bases are TGTGCCAGCAGTGGGGGACAGGGGCGTTCCTATGGCTACACCTTC. Translating gives CASSGGQGRSYGYTF.

This clone has only a few counts. The chain has TRBV7-8 and TRBJ2-3, with D uncertain. Germline V gene sequence: CDR1 SGHVS, CDR2 FQNEAQ. The ends were cut back, 4 bases at V and 6 bases at J, with 8 bases in the middle. The CDR3 has 12 amino acids. CDR3 loop: CASSYVGDTQYF. CDR3 bases: TGTGCCAGCAGCTACGTCGGGGATACGCAGTATTTT.

The chain joins TRBV28 to TRBJ1-1, with TRBD1 identical over 7 bases. Germline values: CDR1 MDHEN, CDR2 SYDVKM. The CDR3 is 17 amino acids. Germline trimming cut 4 bases from V and 1 base from J; bases unmatched to any gene: 12. CDR3 in amino acids: CASSSPRAGGGNTEAFF. The CDR3 DNA sequence: TGTGCCAGCAGTTCCCCCCGGGCAGGGGGGGGGAACACTGAAGCTTTCTTT.

The chain couples TRBV5-4 to TRBJ2-3, with TRBD1 matching 10 bases. Per germline, CDR1 SGHNT and CDR2 YYREEE (reference sequence). Losses at the gene ends were 4 bases for V and 4 bases for J; bases not matched to a gene: 9. The CDR3 runs to 16 residues. DNA for the CDR3: TGTGCCAGCAGCCCCCGAGGACAGGGGGTGTCAGATACGCAGTATTTT. This codes for CASSPRGQGVSDTQYF.

This chain joins TRBV7-9 and TRBJ1-2, with a weak D call TRBD1 (6 bases). Trimming pared 6 bases from V and 6 bases from J, leaving 17 bases between. This CDR3 comprises 14 residues. CDR1 SEHNR and CDR2 FQNEAQ come from the germline V gene (reference sequence). CDR3 sequence reads: CASRPGGGLNGYTF. CDR3 in DNA: TGTGCCAGCAGACCCGGTGGGGGGCTGAATGGCTACACCTTC.